One and the same sample provided the 9 T cell receptor beta chains below, sequenced in a study of T-cell reconstitution after alpha-beta-depleted transplantation in children. Preparation of the TCRbeta library involved a method that used unique molecular identifiers. MiXCR, run by TCRdb on the PCR reads, gives a single entry per CDR3 protein. The sample consists of approximately 220,000 distinct CDR3 sequences, approximately 17% of them appearing once. Specimen: PBMCs, mostly from graft donor cells, collected 360 days after TCRalphabeta/CD19-depleted stem cell transplant. The receptors originated from a male patient between 2 and 10 years old who had a stem cell transplant for acute lymphoblastic leukemia, so the T cells may come from the graft donor.

The CDR3 DNA is TGTGCTAGTGGTCCCGGCGCAGGGCACAACGGCGGGGAGCTGTTTTTT. Translation: CASGPGAGHNGGELFF. J is TRBJ2-2 and V is TRBV12-5, with D possibly being TRBD1 (5 bases). The germline V gene encodes CDR1 LGHNT and CDR2 FRNRAP. CDR3 length: 16 residues. Between the trimmed V and J ends, which lost 5 bases and 7 bases, there was a span of 20 bases.

The rearrangement uses TRBV5-4 and TRBJ2-5, with D tentatively TRBD2 (5 bases). V lost 5 bases and J lost 1, with 15 bases in between. The CDR3 covers 15 residues. CDR1 and CDR2 (germline): SGHNT, YYREEE (reference sequence). The CDR3 loop is CASRSSSTSQETQYF. CDR3 nucleotide sequence: TGTGCCAGCAGGAGTTCTAGCACTTCCCAAGAGACCCAGTACTTC.

This clonotype came up a few times. The V and J genes are TRBV5-1 and TRBJ1-1; D perhaps matches TRBD1 (5 bases). Germline V gene data show CDR1 as SGHRS and CDR2 as YFSETQ. The CDR3 spans 15 residues. Trimming removed 4 bases at V and 0 bases at J, with 13 bases between. The CDR3 loop is CASSGNGTVNTEAFF. The CDR3 DNA reads TGCGCCAGCAGCGGGAACGGGACTGTGAACACTGAAGCTTTCTTT.

This clonotype appeared a few times. This chain joins TRBV12-3 or TRBV12-4 and TRBJ2-1, with a possible D match to TRBD2 (6 bases). Trimming left V 4 bases short and J 13 bases short, with 20 bases between. The CDR3 is made up of 14 amino acids. The CDR3 DNA reads as TGTGCCAGCAGTTACGGGACTCCCAGTGAGGCACAGTTCTTC. Translation: CASSYGTPSEAQFF.

This chain joins TRBV4-2 and TRBJ2-1; a weak D match, TRBD2 (6 bases). This CDR3 has 17 amino acids. V was clipped by 2 bases and J by 6 bases, with 20 bases between them. Germline V CDR1 and CDR2: LGHNA, YNFKEQ. CDR3 residues: CASSQPILFGGFNEQFF. The CDR3 DNA sequence: TGTGCCAGCAGCCAACCAATTCTTTTCGGGGGATTCAATGAGCAGTTCTTC.

The genes are TRBV4-3 and TRBJ2-2, with D possibly being TRBD2 (5 bases). The CDR3 has 16 residues. Germline V lookup: CDR1 LGHNA, CDR2 YSLEER. V was shortened by 0 bases and J by 1 base, with 9 bases between the two germline ends. In DNA form, the CDR3 reads TGCGCCAGCAGCCAAGATTCGGGGATGAACACCGGGGAGCTGTTTTTT. It is translated as CASSQDSGMNTGELFF.

This clonotype appeared a few times. The J gene is TRBJ2-2, the V gene TRBV19; either TRBD1 or TRBD2 may fit D (5 bases each). The CDR3 extends over 16 amino acids. V shed 9 bases and J shed 1 base, with 18 bases lying between them. Per germline, CDR1 LNHDA and CDR2 SQIVND (reference sequence). CDR3 region: CARYFLGPWNTGELFF. In DNA, the CDR3 is TGTGCCAGGTATTTCCTGGGACCGTGGAACACCGGGGAGCTGTTTTTT.

This clonotype was detected many times. V gene TRBV12-5 combines with J gene TRBJ2-2; a weak D match, TRBD2 (5 bases). The CDR3 is 18 residues long. Deletions cut 6 bases from V and 0 bases from J, with 20 bases between. Germline V lookup: CDR1 LGHNT, CDR2 FRNRAP. CDR3 sequence: CASGGRAPLLANTGELFF. The DNA for the CDR3 is TGTGCTAGTGGCGGGCGGGCCCCCCTGCTGGCGAACACCGGGGAGCTGTTTTTT.

Comment on this clonotype: The missing conserved phenylalanine or tryptophan at the end of this CDR3 makes a read error likely. The gene calls are TRBV9 and TRBJ1-2; 9 bases fit TRBD1. Germline CDR1 reads SGDLS; CDR2 reads YYNGEE. There are 14 residues in the CDR3. CDR3 protein: CASTVDRGNYGYTY. The CDR3 DNA sequence: TGTGCCAGCACCGTAGACAGGGGGAACTATGGCTACACCTAC.